This is a list of T cell receptor beta chains from one sample in a study of blood T cell repertoires in COVID-19. Profiling relied on immunoSEQ multiplex PCR, and the TCRdb table lists in-frame clones only, not all of them. The sample contains about 480,000 clones, roughly 88% of which appear only once. Sequenced material: PBMCs or T cells enriched from blood (not recorded which). The origin of the receptors is a woman aged 40 to 50 who had recovered from COVID-19. Each CDR3 is given with its conserved first and last residue. D genes are given only for firm matches. Only some rows state a clone size, as once, few, many or a class for expanded clones.

d_call	v_call	clone_size	j_call	cdr3_length	cdr3_aa	cdr3_nt
NA	TRBV5-6	NA	TRBJ2-1	14	CASSLGLGQGRQFF	TGTGCCAGCAGCCTGGGGTTAGGGCAGGGTAGGCAGTTCTTC
NA	TRBV11-3	NA	TRBJ1-1	14	CASSSPGFGTEAFF	TGTGCCAGCAGCTCGCCAGGGTTTGGCACTGAAGCTTTCTTT
NA	TRBV6-5	NA	TRBJ1-2	13	CASNEQGDYGYTF	TGTGCCAGCAACGAACAGGGAGACTATGGCTACACCTTC
TRBD1	TRBV24-1	NA	TRBJ2-2	13	CATQGAPSGELFF	TGTGCCACTCAGGGGGCGCCTAGCGGGGAGCTGTTTTTT
NA	TRBV5-1	NA	TRBJ1-1	15	CASSPQGAANTEAFF	TGCGCCAGCAGCCCTCAAGGGGCCGCGAACACTGAAGCTTTCTTT
TRBD2	TRBV7-2	few	TRBJ2-7	18	CASSHALLGTSGSYEQYF	TGTGCCAGCAGCCACGCCCTGCTGGGGACTAGCGGGAGTTACGAGCAGTACTTC
NA	TRBV4-3	NA	TRBJ2-7	15	CASSQDWQYVDEQYF	TGCGCCAGCAGCCAAGATTGGCAGTACGTGGACGAGCAGTACTTC
TRBD2	TRBV7-8	NA	TRBJ2-2	19	CASSPRWTSGSVGTGELFF	TGTGCCAGCAGCCCGCGCTGGACTAGCGGGAGTGTAGGAACCGGGGAGCTGTTTTTT
NA	TRBV7-6	NA	TRBJ1-5	15	CASSFDSYSNQPQHF	TGTGCCAGCAGCTTCGACAGTTATAGCAATCAGCCCCAGCATTTT
TRBD1	TRBV7-2	NA	TRBJ2-5	16	CASSLGPGQGQETQYF	TGTGCCAGCAGCTTGGGTCCCGGACAGGGTCAAGAGACCCAGTACTTC
TRBD1	TRBV27	NA	TRBJ1-2	14	CASSLIWDRGGYTF	TGTGCCAGCAGTTTAATCTGGGACAGGGGAGGCTACACCTTC
TRBD2	TRBV11-3	NA	TRBJ2-1	18	CASSFMTSGRGSYNEQFF	TGTGCCAGCAGCTTTATGACTAGCGGGAGAGGGTCCTACAATGAGCAGTTCTTC
NA	TRBV5-1	NA	TRBJ2-7	13	CASSLPGLYEQYF	TGCGCCAGCAGCTTACCCGGACTCTACGAGCAGTACTTC
NA	TRBV4-3	NA	TRBJ2-7	18	CASSQEWNLEGSSYEQYF	TGCGCCAGCAGCCAAGAATGGAACTTGGAAGGGAGCTCCTACGAGCAGTACTTC
TRBD2	TRBV12-5	NA	TRBJ2-7	18	CASGFRARAGLATEEQYF	TGTGCTAGTGGTTTTCGGGCCCGCGCTGGACTAGCGACCGAAGAGCAGTACTTC
TRBD1	TRBV3-1/TRBV3-2	NA	TRBJ1-3	15	CASSKRTGSENTIYF	TGTGCCAGCAGCAAGCGGACAGGCTCCGAAAACACCATATATTTT
TRBD1	TRBV18	NA	TRBJ2-7	14	CASSSGDRGYEQYF	TGTGCCAGCTCATCGGGGGACAGGGGATACGAGCAGTACTTC
TRBD2	TRBV19	NA	TRBJ2-2	16	CASSIRLASGTGELFF	TGTGCCAGTAGTATTCGACTAGCGTCGGGCACCGGGGAGCTGTTTTTT
TRBD1	TRBV5-1	NA	TRBJ1-1	13	CASSPTGDTEAFF	TGCGCCAGCAGCCCGACAGGGGACACTGAAGCTTTCTTT
NA	TRBV3-1/TRBV3-2	NA	TRBJ1-2	14	CASSPLLGQYGYTF	TGTGCCAGCAGCCCCCTATTGGGACAATATGGCTACACCTTC
NA	TRBV27	NA	TRBJ2-7	13	CASSQAGITEQYF	TGTGCCAGCAGTCAGGCAGGGATAACCGAGCAGTACTTC
TRBD2	TRBV6-4	NA	TRBJ2-7	14	CASRTEAGVSEQYF	TGTGCCAGCAGAACAGAAGCGGGAGTATCCGAGCAGTACTTC
TRBD1	TRBV2	NA	TRBJ2-7	15	CASFIDRDRTYEQYF	TGTGCCAGCTTCATCGACCGGGACAGGACCTACGAGCAGTACTTC
TRBD1	TRBV7-9	NA	TRBJ1-6	13	CASSSDREVSLHF	TGTGCCAGCAGCTCGGACAGGGAAGTTTCCCTCCACTTT
NA	TRBV12-3/TRBV12-4	NA	TRBJ1-2	13	CASSLAGVHGYTF	TGTGCCAGCAGTTTAGCCGGGGTTCATGGCTACACCTTC
NA	TRBV5-1	NA	TRBJ2-7	12	CASSYNRDEQYF	TGCGCCAGCAGCTATAACAGGGACGAGCAGTACTTC
TRBD1	TRBV5-4	NA	TRBJ2-7	15	CASSTRGTGGYEQYF	TGTGCCAGCAGCACCCGAGGGACAGGGGGCTACGAGCAGTACTTC
TRBD1	TRBV5-1	NA	TRBJ2-7	14	CASSSRTGADEQYF	TGCGCCAGCAGCTCCCGGACAGGGGCAGACGAGCAGTACTTC
NA	TRBV30	NA	TRBJ1-3	13	CAWDSSSGNTIYF	TGTGCCTGGGACAGTTCCTCTGGAAACACCATATATTTT
TRBD1	TRBV10-3	NA	TRBJ1-6	14	CAISDRDREPSLHF	TGTGCCATCAGTGACCGAGACAGGGAACCGTCGCTCCACTTT
TRBD1	TRBV24-1	NA	TRBJ2-7	14	CATSERDRGKEQYF	TGTGCCACCAGTGAGCGGGACAGGGGAAAAGAGCAGTACTTC
NA	TRBV18	NA	TRBJ1-2	15	CASSPSVAVREVDTF	TGTGCCAGCTCACCCTCCGTGGCGGTACGTGAGGTCGACACCTTC
TRBD1	TRBV4-1	NA	TRBJ2-1	16	CASSQDAGTATHEQFF	TGCGCCAGCAGCCAAGATGCTGGGACAGCAACTCACGAGCAGTTCTTC
TRBD1	TRBV4-3	NA	TRBJ1-3	14	CASSQLDRRNTIYF	TGCGCCAGCAGCCAATTGGACAGGAGAAACACCATATATTTT
NA	TRBV4-3	NA	TRBJ1-3	13	CARGDLSGNTIYF	TGCGCCAGGGGAGATCTCTCTGGAAACACCATATATTTT
TRBD2	TRBV7-9	NA	TRBJ2-1	16	CASSSPSGRAGSHRFF	TGTGCCAGCAGCTCCCCTAGCGGGAGGGCCGGGTCACATCGGTTCTTC
TRBD1	TRBV10-3	NA	TRBJ1-5	15	CAISGTGFSNQPQHF	TGTGCCATCAGCGGGACAGGGTTTAGCAATCAGCCCCAGCATTTT
TRBD1	TRBV4-3	NA	TRBJ2-5	15	CASSQEGQGAETQYF	TGCGCCAGCAGCCAAGAAGGGCAGGGGGCGGAGACCCAGTACTTC
NA	TRBV27	once	TRBJ2-7	14	CASSSAGLPYEQYF	TGTGCCAGCAGTTCTGCGGGACTTCCATACGAGCAGTACTTC
TRBD2	TRBV16	NA	TRBJ2-5	14	CASSLGLAGETQYF	TGTGCCAGCAGCCTAGGACTAGCGGGAGAGACCCAGTACTTC
TRBD1	TRBV30	NA	TRBJ1-2	16	CARTDGGSGGYYGYTF	TGTGCCCGAACTGACGGTGGCTCAGGGGGGTACTATGGCTACACCTTC
TRBD1	TRBV6-4	NA	TRBJ1-1	14	CASRSQGVGTEAFF	TGTGCCAGCAGGTCTCAGGGGGTAGGGACTGAAGCTTTCTTT
TRBD1	TRBV27	NA	TRBJ1-6	17	CASSFWGAGGRNSPLHF	TGTGCCAGCAGTTTTTGGGGGGCAGGGGGCCGTAATTCACCCCTCCACTTT
TRBD1	TRBV15	NA	TRBJ1-2	17	CATSRAHGTGGNYGYTF	TGTGCCACCAGCAGAGCTCACGGGACAGGGGGGAACTATGGCTACACCTTC
NA	TRBV19	few	TRBJ1-1	13	CASSISLYTEAFF	TGTGCCAGTAGTATCTCACTGTACACTGAAGCTTTCTTT
TRBD1	TRBV19	once	TRBJ1-2	15	CASRRDSPPNYGYTF	TGTGCCAGTAGGCGGGACAGCCCTCCTAACTATGGCTACACCTTC
TRBD1	TRBV18	few	TRBJ1-2	13	CASSPDRVYGYTF	TGTGCCAGCTCTCCGGACAGGGTGTATGGCTACACCTTC